The present T cell receptor beta chain was sequenced within a study of T-cell reconstitution after alpha-beta-depleted transplantation in children. Germline V lookup: CDR1 ENHRY, CDR2 SYGVKD. The CDR3 runs to 12 residues. V lost 4 bases and J 6 bases, leaving 10 bases between the germline ends. Unique molecular identifiers were built into the TCRbeta library. Each CDR3 protein is one row after TCRdb ran MiXCR on the PCR reads. The sample contains some 78,000 distinct CDR3 sequences, less than 15% of which appear only once. The sample in question was PBMCs, mostly from graft donor cells, obtained 180 days after TCRalphabeta/CD19-depleted stem cell transplant. The receptor was isolated from a male patient aged 2-15 years who had a stem cell transplant for acute lymphoblastic leukemia, so the T cells may come from the graft donor. V and J are TRBV10-3 and TRBJ2-7; D gene uncertain. CDR3 protein: CAISVGGREQYF. DNA for the CDR3: TGTGCCATCAGTGTGGGTGGCCGCGAGCAGTACTTC.